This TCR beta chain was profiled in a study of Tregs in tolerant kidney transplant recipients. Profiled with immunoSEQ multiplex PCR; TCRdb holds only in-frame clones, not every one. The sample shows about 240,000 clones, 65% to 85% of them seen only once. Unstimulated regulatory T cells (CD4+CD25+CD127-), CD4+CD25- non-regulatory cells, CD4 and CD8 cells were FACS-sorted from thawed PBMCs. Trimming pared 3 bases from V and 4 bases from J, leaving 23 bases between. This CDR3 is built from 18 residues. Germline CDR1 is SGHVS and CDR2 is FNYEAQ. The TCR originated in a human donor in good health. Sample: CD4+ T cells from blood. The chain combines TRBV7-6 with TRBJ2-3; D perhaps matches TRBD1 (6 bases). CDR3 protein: CASSFDGGALFHSDTQYF. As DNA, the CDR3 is TGTGCCAGCAGCTTCGATGGGGGCGCGTTATTCCATTCAGATACGCAGTATTTT.